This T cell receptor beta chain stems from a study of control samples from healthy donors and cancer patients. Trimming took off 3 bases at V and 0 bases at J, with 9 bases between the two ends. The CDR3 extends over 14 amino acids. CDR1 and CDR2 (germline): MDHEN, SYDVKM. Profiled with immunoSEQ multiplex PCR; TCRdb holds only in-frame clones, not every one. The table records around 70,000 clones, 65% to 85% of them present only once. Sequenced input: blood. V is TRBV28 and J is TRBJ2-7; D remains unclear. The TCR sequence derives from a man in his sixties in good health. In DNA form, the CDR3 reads TGTGCCAGCAGTTTCATACCCAGCTCCTACGAGCAGTACTTC. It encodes CASSFIPSSYEQYF.